Presented here are 3 T cell receptor beta chains from one specimen sequenced in a study of shared clonotypes between healthy human individuals. TCRdb's table, derived via immunoSEQ multiplex PCR, lists solely in-frame clones and lacks some. The table shows over 850,000 clones, with approximately 80% occurring only once. What was sequenced was memory CD4+ T cells from PBMCs. Subset denoted: CD45RA-negative fraction. These receptors were collected from a man aged 18 to 29 in good health. Some clones in this sample may be carry-over from other donors' samples.

The J gene is TRBJ1-3, the V gene TRBV10-3; 7 positions match TRBD1. The CDR3 loop spans 15 amino acids. J gave up 0 bases and V 11 bases, and 10 bases lay outside the gene matches. CDR1 and CDR2 from the germline V gene are ENHRY and SYGVKD. The CDR3: CASSTGQSSGNTIYF. The CDR3 coding sequence is TGTGCCTCTTCGACAGGGCAGAGCTCTGGAAACACCATATATTTT.

The rearrangement joins TRBV4-2 to TRBJ1-1; the D gene is possibly TRBD1 (5 bases). V lost 5 bases, J lost 5 bases, and 18 bases lay in between. Germline-derived CDR1 and CDR2 are LGHNA and YNFKEQ. The CDR3 length is 15 residues. CDR3 protein: CASSFSWGGETEAFF. DNA for the CDR3: TGTGCCAGCAGCTTCTCGTGGGGAGGGGAGACTGAAGCTTTCTTT.

The chain uses TRBV4-1 and TRBJ1-1; D ambiguous. CDR1 is MGHRA and CDR2 is YSYEKL in the germline V gene. This CDR3 is built from 15 residues. V was pared by 0 bases and J by 0 bases, with 8 bases between. The CDR3 region is CASSQEVWVNTEAFF. The CDR3 DNA reads as TGCGCCAGCAGCCAAGAGGTCTGGGTGAACACTGAAGCTTTCTTT.